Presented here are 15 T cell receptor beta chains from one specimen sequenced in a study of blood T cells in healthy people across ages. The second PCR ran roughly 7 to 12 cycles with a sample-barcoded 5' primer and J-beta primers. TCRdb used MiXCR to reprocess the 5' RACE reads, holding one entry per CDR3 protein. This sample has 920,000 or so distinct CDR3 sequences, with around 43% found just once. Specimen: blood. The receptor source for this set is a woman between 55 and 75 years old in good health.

The DNA of the CDR3 is TGTGCCAGCAGTTTCTTCGGCGGTATCAATGAGCAGTACTTC. Its translation: CASSFFGGINEQYF. The chain carries TRBV12-3 or TRBV12-4 and TRBJ2-4; the D is unclear. Deletions cut 3 bases from V and 13 bases from J, with 19 bases between. This CDR3 comprises 14 residues.

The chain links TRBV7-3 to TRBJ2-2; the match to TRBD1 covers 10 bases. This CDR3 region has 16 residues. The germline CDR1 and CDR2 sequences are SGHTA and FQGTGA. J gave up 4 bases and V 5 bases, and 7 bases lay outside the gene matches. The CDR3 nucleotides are TGTGCCAGCAGCCCTAGGACAGGGGGTAGCACCGGGGAGCTGTTTTTT. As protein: CASSPRTGGSTGELFF.

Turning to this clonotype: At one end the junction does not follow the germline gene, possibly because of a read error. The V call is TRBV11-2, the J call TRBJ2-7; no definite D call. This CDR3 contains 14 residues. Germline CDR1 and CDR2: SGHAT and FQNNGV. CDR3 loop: CAGSKTQKVYEQYF. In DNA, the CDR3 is TGTGCCGGCAGCAAGACCCAGAAGGTCTACGAGCAGTACTTC. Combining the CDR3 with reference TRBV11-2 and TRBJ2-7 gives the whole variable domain EAGVAQSPRYKIIEKRQSVAFWCNPISGHATLYWYQQILGQGPKLLIQFQNNGVVDDSQLPKDRFSAERLKGVDSTLKIQPAKLEDSAVYLCAGSKTQKVYEQYFGPGTRLTVT.

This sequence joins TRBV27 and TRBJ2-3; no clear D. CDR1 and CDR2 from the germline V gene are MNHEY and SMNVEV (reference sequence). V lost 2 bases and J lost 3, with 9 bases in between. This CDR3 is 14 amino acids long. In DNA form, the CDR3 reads TGTGCCAGCAGTTTACTACGACCTACAGATACGCAGTATTTT. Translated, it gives CASSLLRPTDTQYF.

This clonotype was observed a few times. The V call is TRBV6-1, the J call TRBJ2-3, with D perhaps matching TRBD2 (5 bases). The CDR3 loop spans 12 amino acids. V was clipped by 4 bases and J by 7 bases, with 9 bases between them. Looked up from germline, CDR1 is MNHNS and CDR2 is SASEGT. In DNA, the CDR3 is TGTGCCAGCAGTGGAGTAGCGCATACGCAGTATTTT. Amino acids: CASSGVAHTQYF.

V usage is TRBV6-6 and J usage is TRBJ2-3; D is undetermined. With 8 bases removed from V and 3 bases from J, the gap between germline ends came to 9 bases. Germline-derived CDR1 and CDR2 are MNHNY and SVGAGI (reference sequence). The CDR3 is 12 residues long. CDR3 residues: CASRRATDTQYF. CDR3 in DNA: TGTGCCAGCCGAAGGGCGACAGATACGCAGTATTTT.

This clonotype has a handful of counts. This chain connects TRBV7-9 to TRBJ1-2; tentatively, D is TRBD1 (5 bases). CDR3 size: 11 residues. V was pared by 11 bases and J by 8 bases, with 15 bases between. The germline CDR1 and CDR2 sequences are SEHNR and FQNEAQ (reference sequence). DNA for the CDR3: TGTGCCTCCCCGTTAGGGGAAGGCTACACCTTC. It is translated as CASPLGEGYTF.

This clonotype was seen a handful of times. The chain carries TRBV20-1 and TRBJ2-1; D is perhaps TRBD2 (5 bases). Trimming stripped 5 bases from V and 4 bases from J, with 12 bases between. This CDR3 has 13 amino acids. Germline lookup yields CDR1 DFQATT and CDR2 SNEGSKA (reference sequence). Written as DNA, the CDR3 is TGCAGTGCTGGTTCCGGGGAATACAATGAGCAGTTCTTC. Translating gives CSAGSGEYNEQFF.

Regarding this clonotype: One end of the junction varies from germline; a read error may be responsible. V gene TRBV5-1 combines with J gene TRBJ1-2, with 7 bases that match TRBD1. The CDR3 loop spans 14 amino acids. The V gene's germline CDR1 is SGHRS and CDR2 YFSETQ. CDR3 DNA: TGCGCCAGCAGCTTACTGGACAGGCGGGATGGCTGCACCTTC. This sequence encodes CASSLLDRRDGCTF. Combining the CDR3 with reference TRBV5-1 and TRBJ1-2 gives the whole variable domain KAGVTQTPRYLIKTRGQQVTLSCSPISGHRSVSWYQQTPGQGLQFLFEYFSETQRNKGNFPGRFSGRQFSNSRSEMNVSTLELGDSALYLCASSLLDRRDGCTFGSGTRLTVV.

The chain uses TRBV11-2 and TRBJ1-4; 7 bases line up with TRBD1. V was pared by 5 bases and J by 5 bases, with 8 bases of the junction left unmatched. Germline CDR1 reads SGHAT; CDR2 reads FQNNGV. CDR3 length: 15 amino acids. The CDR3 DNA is TGTGCCAGCAGCACCTACAGGGGCCTAAATGAAAAACTGTTTTTT. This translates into CASSTYRGLNEKLFF.

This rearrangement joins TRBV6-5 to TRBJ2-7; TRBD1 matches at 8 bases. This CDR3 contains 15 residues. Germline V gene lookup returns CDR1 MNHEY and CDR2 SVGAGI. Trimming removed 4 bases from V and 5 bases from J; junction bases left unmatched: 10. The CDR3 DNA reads TGTGCCAGCAGTTTCAGGGGGCTTAAACCTAACGAGCAGTACTTC. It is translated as CASSFRGLKPNEQYF.

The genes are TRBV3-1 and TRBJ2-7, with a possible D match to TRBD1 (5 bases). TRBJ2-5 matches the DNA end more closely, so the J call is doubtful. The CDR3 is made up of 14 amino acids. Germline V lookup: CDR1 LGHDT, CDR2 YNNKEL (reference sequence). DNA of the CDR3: TGTGCCAGCAGCCAAGGAGGTGGGGCGAAGACCCAGTACTTC. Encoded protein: CASSQGGGAKTQYF.

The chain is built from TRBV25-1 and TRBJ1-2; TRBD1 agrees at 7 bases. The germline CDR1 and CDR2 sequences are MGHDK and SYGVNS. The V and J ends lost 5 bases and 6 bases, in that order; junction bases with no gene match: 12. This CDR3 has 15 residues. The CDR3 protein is CASSQSLGGGDGYTF. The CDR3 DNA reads TGTGCCAGCAGTCAATCCCTGGGAGGGGGCGATGGCTACACCTTC.

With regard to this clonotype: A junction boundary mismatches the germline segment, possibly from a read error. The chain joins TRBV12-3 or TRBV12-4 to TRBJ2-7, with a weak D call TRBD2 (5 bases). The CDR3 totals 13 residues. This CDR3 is CVSSLSRGYEQYF. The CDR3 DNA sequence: TGTGTCAGCAGTTTATCTCGGGGATACGAGCAGTACTTC.

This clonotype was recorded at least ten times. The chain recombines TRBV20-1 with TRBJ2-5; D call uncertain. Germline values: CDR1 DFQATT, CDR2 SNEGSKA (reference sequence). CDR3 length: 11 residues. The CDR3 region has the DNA TGCAGCGCCCGGGCAGGAGAGACCCAGTACTTC. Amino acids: CSARAGETQYF.